This entry is about one T cell receptor (beta chain). This may be a read error, as it is one base from a much larger clone. The data stem from a study of cytomegalovirus exposure and HLA in healthy donors. PCR involved 60 Vbeta and 13 Jbeta primers. Some clones are missing from TCRdb's copy, which holds only in-frame ones; the method was immunoSEQ multiplex PCR. The sample comprises approximately 160,000 clones, 76% of which are singletons, and 0.7% to 0.8% rests with the top ten. The J segment lost 4 bases and the V segment lost 6 bases, leaving 4 bases of the junction unmatched. Germline lookup yields CDR1 SNHLY and CDR2 FYNNEI. This CDR3 region has 14 residues.

The sample consisted of PBMCs. The clonotype comes from a female donor in good health and CMV-seronegative. The rearrangement joins TRBV2 to TRBJ1-5; TRBD1 matches at 9 bases. The CDR3 DNA reads TGTGCCAGCAGGCGGGGACAGGGTAATCAGCCCCAGCATTTT. It codes for CASRRGQGNQPQHF.